This TCR beta chain was retrieved from a study of long-term antiretroviral therapy in people with HIV. The CDR3 loop spans 14 amino acids. The J segment lost 5 bases and the V segment lost 6 bases, leaving 4 bases of the junction unmatched. Per germline, CDR1 SQVTM and CDR2 ANQGSEA. With respect to this clone: The antigen is undetermined.

Study-wide points: Controls showed broader CDR3 length ranges than did the HIV repertoires.

Run at survey level, the immunoSEQ assay was version v3.0. The assay was immunoSEQ multiplex PCR, and TCRdb's table has in-frame clones only and misses some. Among about 40,000 clones listed, approximately 87% were seen once. This TCR was recovered from a woman in her 50s with HIV. This specimen consisted of unsorted PBMCs, obtained 1.2 years after starting antiretroviral therapy. The gene calls are TRBV29-1 and TRBJ2-2; 12 bases map to TRBD1. The CDR3 is CSVGQGARTGELFF. For the CDR3, the DNA is TGCAGCGTGGGACAGGGGGCGCGTACCGGGGAGCTGTTTTTT.